This T cell receptor beta chain originates from a study of PD-L1 blockade in urothelial cancer. TCRdb keeps only in-frame clones here, not all; method: immunoSEQ multiplex PCR. This sample has about 74,000 clones; under 90% occur once, and the top ten carry more than 3.5%. This clone appeared once. The CDR3 runs 14 residues. The V end lost 4 bases, the J end lost 7 bases, and 14 bases lay between the germline ends. From germline, CDR1 is MRHNA and CDR2 SNTAGT. This sample's time point: pretreatment peripheral blood. This receptor was identified in a man aged 65-85 years with urothelial cancer. The sample consisted of PBMCs, taken around atezolizumab (anti-PD-L1) treatment. The J gene is TRBJ2-1, the V gene TRBV6-4, with no clear D. CDR3 coding DNA: TGTGCCAGCAGTGCAAGTGAAGCACCAAATGAGCAGTTCTTC. It is translated as CASSASEAPNEQFF.